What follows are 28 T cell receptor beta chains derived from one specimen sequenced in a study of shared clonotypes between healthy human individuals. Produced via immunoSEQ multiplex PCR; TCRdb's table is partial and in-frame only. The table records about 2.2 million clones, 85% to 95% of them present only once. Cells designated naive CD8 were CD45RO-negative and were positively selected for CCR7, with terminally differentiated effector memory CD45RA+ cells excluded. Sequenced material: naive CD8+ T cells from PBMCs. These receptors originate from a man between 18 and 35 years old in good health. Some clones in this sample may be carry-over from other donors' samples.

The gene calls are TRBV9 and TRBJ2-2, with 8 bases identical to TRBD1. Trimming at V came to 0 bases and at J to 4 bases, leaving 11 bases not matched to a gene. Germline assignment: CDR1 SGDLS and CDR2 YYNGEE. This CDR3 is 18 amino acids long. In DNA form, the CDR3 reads TGTGCCAGCAGCGTAGGTGGGAGGACAGGGTTGGGCACCGGGGAGCTGTTTTTT. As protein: CASSVGGRTGLGTGELFF.

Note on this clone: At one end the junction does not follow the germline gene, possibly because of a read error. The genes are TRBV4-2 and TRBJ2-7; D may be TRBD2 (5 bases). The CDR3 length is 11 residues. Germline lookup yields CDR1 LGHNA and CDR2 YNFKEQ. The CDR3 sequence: CASRGDYERYF. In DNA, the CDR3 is TGTGCCAGCAGAGGCGACTACGAGCGGTACTTC.

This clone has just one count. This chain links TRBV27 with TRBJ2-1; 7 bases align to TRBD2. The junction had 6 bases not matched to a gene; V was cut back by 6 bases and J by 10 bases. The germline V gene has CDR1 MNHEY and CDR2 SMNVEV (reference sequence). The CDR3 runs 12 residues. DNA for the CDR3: TGTGCCAGCAGAAGCGGGACCACCGAGCAGTTCTTC. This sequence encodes CASRSGTTEQFF.

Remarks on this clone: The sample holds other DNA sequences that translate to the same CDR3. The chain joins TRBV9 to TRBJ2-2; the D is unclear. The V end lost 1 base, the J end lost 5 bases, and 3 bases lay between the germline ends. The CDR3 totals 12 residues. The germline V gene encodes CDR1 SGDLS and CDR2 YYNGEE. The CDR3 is CASSVTTGELFF. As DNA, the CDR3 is TGTGCCAGCAGCGTAACGACCGGGGAGCTGTTTTTT.

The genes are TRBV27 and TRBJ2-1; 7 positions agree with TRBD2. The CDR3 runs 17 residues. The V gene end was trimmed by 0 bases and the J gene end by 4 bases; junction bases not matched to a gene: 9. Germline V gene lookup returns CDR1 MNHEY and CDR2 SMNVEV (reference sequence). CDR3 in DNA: TGTGCCAGCAGTTTATCCCAGGGACTAACCGGATACAATGAGCAGTTCTTC. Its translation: CASSLSQGLTGYNEQFF.

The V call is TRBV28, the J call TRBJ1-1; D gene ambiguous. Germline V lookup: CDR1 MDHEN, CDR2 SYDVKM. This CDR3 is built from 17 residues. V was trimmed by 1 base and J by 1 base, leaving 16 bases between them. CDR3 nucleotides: TGTGCCAGCAGTTTATTGGCGACGGATGATCCGAACACTGAAGCTTTCTTT. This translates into CASSLLATDDPNTEAFF.

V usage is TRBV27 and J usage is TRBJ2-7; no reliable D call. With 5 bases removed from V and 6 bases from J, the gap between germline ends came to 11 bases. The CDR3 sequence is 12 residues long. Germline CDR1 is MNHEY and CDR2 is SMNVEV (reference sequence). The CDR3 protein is CASSARKGEQYF. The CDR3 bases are TGTGCCAGCAGTGCACGAAAAGGCGAGCAGTACTTC.

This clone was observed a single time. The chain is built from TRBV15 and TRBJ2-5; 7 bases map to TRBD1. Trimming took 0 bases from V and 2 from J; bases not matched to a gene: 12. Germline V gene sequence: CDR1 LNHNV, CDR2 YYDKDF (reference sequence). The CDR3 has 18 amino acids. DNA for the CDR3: TGTGCCACCAGCAGAGATCCTAGACAAGGGGGCAGGCAAGAGACCCAGTACTTC. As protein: CATSRDPRQGGRQETQYF.

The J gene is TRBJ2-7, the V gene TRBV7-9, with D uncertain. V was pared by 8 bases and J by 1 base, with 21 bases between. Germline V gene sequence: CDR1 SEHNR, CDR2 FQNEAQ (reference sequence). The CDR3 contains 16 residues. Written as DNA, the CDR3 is TGTGCCAGCCAAACCATCAGGACCTTGGGGTCCTACGAGCAGTACTTC. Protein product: CASQTIRTLGSYEQYF.

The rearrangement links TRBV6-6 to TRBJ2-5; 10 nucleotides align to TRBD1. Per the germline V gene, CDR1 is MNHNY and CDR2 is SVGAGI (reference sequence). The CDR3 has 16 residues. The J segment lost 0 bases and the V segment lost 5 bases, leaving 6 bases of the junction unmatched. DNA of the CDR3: TGTGCCAGCAGTCCCCGGACAGGGGGGTACCAAGAGACCCAGTACTTC. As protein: CASSPRTGGYQETQYF.

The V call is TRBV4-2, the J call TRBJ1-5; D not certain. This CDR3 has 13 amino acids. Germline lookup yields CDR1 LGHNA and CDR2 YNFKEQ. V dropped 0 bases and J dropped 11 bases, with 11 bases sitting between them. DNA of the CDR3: TGTGCCAGCAGCCAAGATCTTGCGAACGCCCAGCATTTT. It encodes CASSQDLANAQHF.

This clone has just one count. This CDR3 is CASRSTAPQGAGEKLFF. The CDR3 DNA sequence: TGTGCCAGCAGATCCACTGCCCCACAGGGAGCTGGGGAAAAACTGTTTTTT. The chain couples TRBV27 to TRBJ1-4, with a weak D call TRBD1 (6 bases). Germline values: CDR1 MNHEY, CDR2 SMNVEV (reference sequence). Between the trimmed V and J ends, which lost 6 bases and 8 bases, there was a span of 25 bases. This CDR3 region has 17 residues.

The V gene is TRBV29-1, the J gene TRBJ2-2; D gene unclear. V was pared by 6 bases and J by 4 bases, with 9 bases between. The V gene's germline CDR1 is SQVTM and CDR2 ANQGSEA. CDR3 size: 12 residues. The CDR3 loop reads CSVQLSTGELFF. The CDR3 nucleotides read TGCAGCGTCCAGCTAAGCACCGGGGAGCTGTTTTTT.

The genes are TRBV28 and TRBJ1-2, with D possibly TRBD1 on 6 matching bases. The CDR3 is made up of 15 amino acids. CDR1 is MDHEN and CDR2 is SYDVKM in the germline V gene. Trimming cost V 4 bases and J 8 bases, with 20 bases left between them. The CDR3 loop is CASSSLGGVSGGYTF. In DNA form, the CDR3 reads TGTGCCAGCAGTTCGCTAGGGGGGGTTAGCGGAGGCTACACCTTC.

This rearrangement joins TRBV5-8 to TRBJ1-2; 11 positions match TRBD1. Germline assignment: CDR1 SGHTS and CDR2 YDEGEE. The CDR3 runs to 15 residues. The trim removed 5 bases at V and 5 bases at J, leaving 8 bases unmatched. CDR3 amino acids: CASSFGTGGNYGYTF. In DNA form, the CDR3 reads TGTGCCAGCAGTTTCGGGACAGGGGGTAATTATGGCTACACCTTC.

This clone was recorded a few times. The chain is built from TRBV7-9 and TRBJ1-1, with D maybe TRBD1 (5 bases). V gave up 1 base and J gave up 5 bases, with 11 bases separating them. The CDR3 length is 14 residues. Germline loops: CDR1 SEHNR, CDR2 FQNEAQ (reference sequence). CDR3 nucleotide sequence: TGTGCCAGCAGCTTAGTCAGGGTGGCAACTGAAGCTTTCTTT. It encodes CASSLVRVATEAFF.

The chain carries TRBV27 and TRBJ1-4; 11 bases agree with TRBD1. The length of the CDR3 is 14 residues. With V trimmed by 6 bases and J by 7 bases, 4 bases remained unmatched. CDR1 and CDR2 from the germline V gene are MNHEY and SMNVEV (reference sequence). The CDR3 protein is CASRGTGGSEKLFF. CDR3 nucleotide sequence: TGTGCCAGCAGGGGGACAGGGGGTAGTGAAAAACTGTTTTTT.

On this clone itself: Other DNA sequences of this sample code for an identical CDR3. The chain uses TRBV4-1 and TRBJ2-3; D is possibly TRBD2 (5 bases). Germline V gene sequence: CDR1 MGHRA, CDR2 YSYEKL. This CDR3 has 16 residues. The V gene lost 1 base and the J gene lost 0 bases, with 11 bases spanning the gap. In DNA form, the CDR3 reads TGCGCCAGCAGCCAAGGCCGGGGATCTAGCACAGATACGCAGTATTTT. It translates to CASSQGRGSSTDTQYF.

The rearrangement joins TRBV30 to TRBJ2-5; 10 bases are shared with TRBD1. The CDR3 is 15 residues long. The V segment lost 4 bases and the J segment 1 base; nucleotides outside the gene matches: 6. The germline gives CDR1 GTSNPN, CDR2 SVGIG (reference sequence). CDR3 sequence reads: CAWMGTGDPQETQYF. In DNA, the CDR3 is TGTGCCTGGATGGGGACAGGGGACCCCCAAGAGACCCAGTACTTC.

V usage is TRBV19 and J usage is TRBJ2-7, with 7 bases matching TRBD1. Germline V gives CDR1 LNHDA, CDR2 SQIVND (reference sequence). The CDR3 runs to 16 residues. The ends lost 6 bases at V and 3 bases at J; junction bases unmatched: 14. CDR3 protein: CASSITTGANFYEQYF. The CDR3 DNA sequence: TGTGCCAGTAGCATCACCACAGGGGCCAATTTCTACGAGCAGTACTTC.

This CDR3 is CASSLHLGNTIYF. CDR3 DNA: TGTGCCAGCAGCTTGCATCTTGGAAACACCATATATTTT. The rearrangement links TRBV5-5 to TRBJ1-3; no clear D gene. The CDR3 contains 13 residues. Germline CDR1 reads SGHKS; CDR2 reads YYEKEE (reference sequence). V was cut by 1 base and J by 3 bases, with 5 bases left in between.

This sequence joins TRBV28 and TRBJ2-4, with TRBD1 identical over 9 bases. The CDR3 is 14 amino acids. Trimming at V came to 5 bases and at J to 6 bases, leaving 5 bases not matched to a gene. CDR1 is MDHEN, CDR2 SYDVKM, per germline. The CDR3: CASSIGQGINIQYF. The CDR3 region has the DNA TGTGCCAGCAGTATCGGACAGGGGATAAACATTCAGTACTTC.

CDR3 nucleotide sequence: TGTGCCTGGACCCCGCGGGGTTCTAACTATGGCTACACCTTC. It codes for CAWTPRGSNYGYTF. This chain uses TRBV30 with TRBJ1-2; no firm D call. The length of the CDR3 is 14 residues. V was shortened by 4 bases and J by 0 bases, with 12 bases between the two germline ends. Germline CDR1 and CDR2: GTSNPN and SVGIG (reference sequence).

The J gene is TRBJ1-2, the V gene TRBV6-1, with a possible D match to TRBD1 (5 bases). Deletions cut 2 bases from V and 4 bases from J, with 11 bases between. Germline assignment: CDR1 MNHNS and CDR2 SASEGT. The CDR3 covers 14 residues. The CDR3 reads CASSEIGGFYGYTF. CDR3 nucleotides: TGTGCCAGCAGTGAAATCGGGGGGTTCTATGGCTACACCTTC.

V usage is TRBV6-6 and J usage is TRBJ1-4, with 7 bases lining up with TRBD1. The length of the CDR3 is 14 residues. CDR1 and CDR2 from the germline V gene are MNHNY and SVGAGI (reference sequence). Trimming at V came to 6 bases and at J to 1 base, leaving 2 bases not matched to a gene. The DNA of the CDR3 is TGTGCCAGCAGGGCAGGGGGAACTAATGAAAAACTGTTTTTT. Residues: CASRAGGTNEKLFF.

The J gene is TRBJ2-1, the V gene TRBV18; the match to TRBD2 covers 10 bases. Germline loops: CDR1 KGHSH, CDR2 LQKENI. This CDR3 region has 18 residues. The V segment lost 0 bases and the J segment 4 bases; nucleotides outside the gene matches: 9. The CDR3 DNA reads TGTGCCAGCTCACCACCGTCCAGCGGGAGGGCCGCGTACAATGAGCAGTTCTTC. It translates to CASSPPSSGRAAYNEQFF.

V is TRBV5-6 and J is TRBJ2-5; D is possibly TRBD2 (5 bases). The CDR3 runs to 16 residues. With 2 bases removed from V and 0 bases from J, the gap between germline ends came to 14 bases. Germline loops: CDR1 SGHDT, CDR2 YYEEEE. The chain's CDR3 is CASSLAALPYQETQYF. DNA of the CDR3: TGTGCCAGCAGCTTAGCGGCACTGCCGTACCAAGAGACCCAGTACTTC.

The CDR3 DNA is TGTGCCAGCAGCCCCTCTAGCGGGAGGGCCATCCACAATGAGCAGTTCTTC. Its translation: CASSPSSGRAIHNEQFF. The chain couples TRBV2 to TRBJ2-1; 12 nucleotides align to TRBD2. Germline-derived CDR1 and CDR2 are SNHLY and FYNNEI. The CDR3 has 17 residues. J lost 5 bases, V lost 6 bases, and 11 bases had no gene match. The entire variable domain, with the rest obtained from reference TRBV2 and TRBJ2-1, is as follows: EPEVTQTPSHQVTQMGQEVILRCVPISNHLYFYWYRQILGQKVEFLVSFYNNEISEKSEIFDDQFSVERPDGSNFTLKIRSTKLEDSAMYFCASSPSSGRAIHNEQFFGPGTRLTVL.